This entry describes one T cell receptor (beta chain). Its antigen is not yet known. The input lacks base qualities; no much larger clone sits a single base away. The germline ends are 12 bases apart after V is trimmed by 0 bases and J by 3 bases. CDR1 and CDR2, looked up from the germline V gene (reference sequence), are DFQATT and SNEGSKA. The CDR3 spans 15 residues, from the cysteine through the phenylalanine. Only the CDR3 DNA is retained, 45 bases long and in frame from the first base. These data come from a study of CD8+CD57+ T cells in acquired aplastic anemia (dated by TCRdb to 2016 to 2018). For the study in its entirety: DNA extracted from sorted CD4+ and CD8+ cells had a mean of about 3.3 ug, with a range of roughly 0.18 to 27.4 ug. A CD8+CD57+ expansion meant a frequency higher than the mean frequency seen in healthy subjects. The research as a whole found: Patients and healthy controls showed no significant difference in CD8+ Simpson's diversity (P=0.060). Some 31 CD8+ CDR3 sequences were shared between patients and controls but appeared highly expressed in patients and within their immunodominant clones.

Patients chosen for sequencing had shown expansion of CD8+CD57+ cells by flow cytometry. Every patient had severe acquired aplastic anemia, diagnosed using the International Study of Aplastic Anemia and Agranulocytosis and Camitta criteria. No therapy had been received by the patients at the time of blood sampling. TCR repertoires of sorted CD4+ and CD8+ blood T cells from severe aplastic anemia patients and healthy subjects were deep-sequenced in the study. Patients were enrolled under clinicaltrials.gov protocols 00001620, 01623167, 00001397, 00071045, 00081523 and 00961064 in the USA. Ficoll-Paque density gradient centrifugation was used to isolate peripheral blood mononuclear cells. Before DNA extraction, CD4+ and CD8+ T cells were sorted by FACS or by magnetic beads. Genomic DNA served as template for TCR beta VDJ combination and CDR3 sequence profiling. An Illumina HiSeq 2000 was the platform used for TCR repertoire sequencing. Regarding the original processing steps: Repertoires were assessed using TRBV/TRBJ rearrangement plots, CDR3 size and DJ length profiles, and Simpson's diversity index. The immunodominant clone was defined as the most abundant DNA sequence in deep sequencing data. CDR3 amino acid sequences were checked for sharing between subjects and were compared against published repertoires and the VDJdb database. In TCRdb, the public reads were trimmed at Q25 with fastp and aligned with MiXCR, with productive beta chains retained. CDR3 protein sequences are deduplicated, and each keeps its most common genes and DNA. V and J calls and clone size were set by TCRdb, not the authors. The sample profile shows around 180,000 distinct CDR3 sequences; less than 50% of them were found once. The top ten hold around 13% of the sample.

Specimen: sorted CD4+, CD8+, or CD8+CD57+ T cells (not recorded which) from PBMCs. The receptor was derived from a human donor with aplastic anemia. The sequence is built from TRBV20-1 and TRBJ2-1, and perhaps TRBD2 as D gene, on 5 matching bases. The DNA sequence reads TGCAGTGCTAGAGATAGAGGGAAGGACTACAATGAGCAGTTCTTC. Its protein product is CSARDRGKDYNEQFF.